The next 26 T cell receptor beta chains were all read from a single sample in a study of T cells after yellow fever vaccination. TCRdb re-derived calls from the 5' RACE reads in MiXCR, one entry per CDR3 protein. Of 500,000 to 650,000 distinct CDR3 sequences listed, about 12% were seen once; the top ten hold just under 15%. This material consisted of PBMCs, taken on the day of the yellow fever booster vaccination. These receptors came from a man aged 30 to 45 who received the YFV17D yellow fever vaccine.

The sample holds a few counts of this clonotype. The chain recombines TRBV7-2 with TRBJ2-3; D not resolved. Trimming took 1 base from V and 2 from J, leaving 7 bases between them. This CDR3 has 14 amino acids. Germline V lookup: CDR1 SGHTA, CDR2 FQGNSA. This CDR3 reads CASSLDYITDTQYF. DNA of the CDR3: TGTGCCAGCAGCTTAGATTATATCACAGATACGCAGTATTTT.

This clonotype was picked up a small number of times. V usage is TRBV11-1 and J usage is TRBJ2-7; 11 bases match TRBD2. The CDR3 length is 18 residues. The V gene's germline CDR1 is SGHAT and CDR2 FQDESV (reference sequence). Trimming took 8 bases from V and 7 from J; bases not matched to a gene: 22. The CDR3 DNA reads TGTGCCAGCCAAGGGATTCAGACTAGCGGGACAAGGAGACGGGAGCAGTACTTC. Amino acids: CASQGIQTSGTRRREQYF.

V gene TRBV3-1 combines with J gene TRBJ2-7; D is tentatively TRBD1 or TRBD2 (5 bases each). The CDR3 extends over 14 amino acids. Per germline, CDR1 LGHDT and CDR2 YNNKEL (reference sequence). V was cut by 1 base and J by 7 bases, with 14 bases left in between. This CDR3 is CASSQAGGTREQYF. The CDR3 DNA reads TGTGCCAGCAGCCAAGCTGGGGGAACGAGAGAGCAGTACTTC.

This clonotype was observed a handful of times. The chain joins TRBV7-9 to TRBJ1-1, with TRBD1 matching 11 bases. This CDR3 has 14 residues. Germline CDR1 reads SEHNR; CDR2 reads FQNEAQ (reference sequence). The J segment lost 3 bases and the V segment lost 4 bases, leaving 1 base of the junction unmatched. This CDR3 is CASSWDRGYTEAFF. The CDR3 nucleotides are TGTGCCAGCAGCTGGGACAGGGGGTACACTGAAGCTTTCTTT.

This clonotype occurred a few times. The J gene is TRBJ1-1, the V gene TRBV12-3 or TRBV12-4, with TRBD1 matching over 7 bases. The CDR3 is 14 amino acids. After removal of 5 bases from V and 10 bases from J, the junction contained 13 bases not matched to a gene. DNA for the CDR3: TGTGCCAGCAGTCGGGGACAGTCTCCACCTGTAGCTTTCTTT. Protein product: CASSRGQSPPVAFF.

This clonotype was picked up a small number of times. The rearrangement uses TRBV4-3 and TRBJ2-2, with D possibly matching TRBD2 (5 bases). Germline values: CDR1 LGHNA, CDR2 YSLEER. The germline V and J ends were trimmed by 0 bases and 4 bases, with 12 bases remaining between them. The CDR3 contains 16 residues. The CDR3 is CASSQEGSAITGELFF. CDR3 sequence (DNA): TGCGCCAGCAGCCAAGAAGGTAGCGCGATCACCGGGGAGCTGTTTTTT.

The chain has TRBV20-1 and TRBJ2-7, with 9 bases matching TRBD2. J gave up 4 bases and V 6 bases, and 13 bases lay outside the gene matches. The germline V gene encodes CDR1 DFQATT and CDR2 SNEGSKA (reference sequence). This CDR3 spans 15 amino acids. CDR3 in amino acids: CSAGGTSGRFYEQYF. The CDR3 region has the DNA TGCAGTGCAGGGGGCACTAGCGGGCGTTTTTACGAGCAGTACTTC.

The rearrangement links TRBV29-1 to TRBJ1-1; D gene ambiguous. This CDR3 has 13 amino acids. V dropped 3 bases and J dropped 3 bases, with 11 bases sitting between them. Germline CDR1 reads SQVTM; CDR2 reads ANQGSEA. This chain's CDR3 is CSVERVLDTEAFF. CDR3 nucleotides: TGCAGCGTTGAGAGGGTTTTGGACACTGAAGCTTTCTTT.

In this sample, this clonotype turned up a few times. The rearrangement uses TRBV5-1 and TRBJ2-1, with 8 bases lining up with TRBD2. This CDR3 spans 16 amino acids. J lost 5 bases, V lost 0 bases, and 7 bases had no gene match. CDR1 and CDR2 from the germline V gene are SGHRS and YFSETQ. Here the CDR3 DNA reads TGCGCCAGCAGCTTGGCCCCGGGAGGGATCGACAATGAGCAGTTCTTC. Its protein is CASSLAPGGIDNEQFF.

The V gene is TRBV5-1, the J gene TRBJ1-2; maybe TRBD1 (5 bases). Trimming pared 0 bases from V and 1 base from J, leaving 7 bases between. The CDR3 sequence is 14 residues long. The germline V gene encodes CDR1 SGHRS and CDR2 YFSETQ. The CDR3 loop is CASSLEGVNYGYTF. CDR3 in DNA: TGCGCCAGCAGCTTGGAAGGGGTTAACTATGGCTACACCTTC.

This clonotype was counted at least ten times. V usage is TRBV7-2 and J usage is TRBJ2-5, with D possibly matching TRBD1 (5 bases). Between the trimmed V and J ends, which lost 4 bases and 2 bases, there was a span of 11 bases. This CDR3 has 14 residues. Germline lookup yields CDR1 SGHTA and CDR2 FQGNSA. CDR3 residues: CASSSQGFQETQYF. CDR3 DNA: TGTGCCAGCAGCTCTCAGGGTTTTCAAGAGACCCAGTACTTC.

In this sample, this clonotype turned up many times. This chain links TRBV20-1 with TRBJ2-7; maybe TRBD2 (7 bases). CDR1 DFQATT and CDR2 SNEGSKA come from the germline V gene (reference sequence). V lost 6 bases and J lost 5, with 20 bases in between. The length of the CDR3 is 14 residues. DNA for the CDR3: TGCAGTGCGCCGAGTGTGTGGGGGGGCCACGAGCAGTACTTC. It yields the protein CSAPSVWGGHEQYF.

The CDR3 DNA follows: TGTGCCAGCAGCCGCACGACTAGCGGGTCCACAGATACGCAGTATTTT. Amino acid sequence: CASSRTTSGSTDTQYF. The chain carries TRBV11-2 and TRBJ2-3; 10 bases line up with TRBD2. CDR3 length: 16 amino acids. The germline V gene encodes CDR1 SGHAT and CDR2 FQNNGV. V dropped 5 bases and J dropped 2; count of bases not matched to a gene: 7.

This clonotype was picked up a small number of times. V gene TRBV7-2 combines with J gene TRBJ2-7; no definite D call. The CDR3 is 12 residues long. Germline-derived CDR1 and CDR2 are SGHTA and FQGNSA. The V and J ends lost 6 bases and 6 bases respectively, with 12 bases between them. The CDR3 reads CASSWAVGEQYF. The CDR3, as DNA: TGTGCCAGCAGTTGGGCGGTCGGCGAGCAGTACTTC.

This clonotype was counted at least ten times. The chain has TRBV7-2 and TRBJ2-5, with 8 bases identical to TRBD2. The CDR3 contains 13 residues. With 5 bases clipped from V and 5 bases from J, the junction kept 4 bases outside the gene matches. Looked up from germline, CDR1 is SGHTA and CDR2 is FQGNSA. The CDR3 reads CASSGQRGETQYF. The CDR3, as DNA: TGTGCCAGCAGCGGACAGCGGGGGGAGACCCAGTACTTC.

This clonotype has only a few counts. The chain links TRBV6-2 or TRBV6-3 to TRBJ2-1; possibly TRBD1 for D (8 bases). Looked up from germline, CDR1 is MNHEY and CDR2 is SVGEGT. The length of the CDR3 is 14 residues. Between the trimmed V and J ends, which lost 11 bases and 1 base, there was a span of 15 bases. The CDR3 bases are TGTGCCGGAAAGCGGGACAGGTCCTACAATGAGCAGTTCTTC. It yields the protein CAGKRDRSYNEQFF.

CDR3 in DNA: TGTGCCTGGACCATTGGTCTAGCCGCTAAAGAGACCCAGTACTTC. Its translation is CAWTIGLAAKETQYF. The chain employs TRBV30 and TRBJ2-5, with TRBD2 as a possible D gene (5 bases). There are 15 residues in the CDR3. Trimming left V 4 bases short and J 3 bases short, with 18 bases between. Germline-derived CDR1 and CDR2 are GTSNPN and SVGIG (reference sequence).

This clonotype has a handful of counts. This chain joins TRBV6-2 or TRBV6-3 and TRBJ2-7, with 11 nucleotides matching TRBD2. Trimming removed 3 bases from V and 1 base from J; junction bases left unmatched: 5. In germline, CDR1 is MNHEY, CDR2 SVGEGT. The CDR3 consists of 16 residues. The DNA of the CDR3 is TGTGCCAGCAGTTATAGCGGGAGGGCCCATTCCTACGAGCAGTACTTC. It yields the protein CASSYSGRAHSYEQYF.

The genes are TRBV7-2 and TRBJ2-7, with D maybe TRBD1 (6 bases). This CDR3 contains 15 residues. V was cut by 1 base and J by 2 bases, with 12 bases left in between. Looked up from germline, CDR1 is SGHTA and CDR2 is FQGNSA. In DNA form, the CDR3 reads TGTGCCAGCAGCTTAGTAGCAGGGGTGACCTACGAGCAGTACTTC. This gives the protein CASSLVAGVTYEQYF.

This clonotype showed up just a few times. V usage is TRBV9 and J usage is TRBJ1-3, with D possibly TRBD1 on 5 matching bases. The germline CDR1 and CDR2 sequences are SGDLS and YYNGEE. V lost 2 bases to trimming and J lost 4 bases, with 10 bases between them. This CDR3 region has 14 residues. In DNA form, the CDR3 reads TGTGCCAGCAGCGTGCAAGGGGACGGAAACACCATATATTTT. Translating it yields CASSVQGDGNTIYF.

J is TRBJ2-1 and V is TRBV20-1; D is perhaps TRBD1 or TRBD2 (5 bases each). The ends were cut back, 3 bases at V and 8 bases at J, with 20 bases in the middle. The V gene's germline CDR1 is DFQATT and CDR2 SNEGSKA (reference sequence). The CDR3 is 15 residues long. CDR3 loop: CSASNRDLGEHEQFF. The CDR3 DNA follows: TGCAGTGCTAGTAACCGGGACCTCGGCGAACATGAGCAGTTCTTC.

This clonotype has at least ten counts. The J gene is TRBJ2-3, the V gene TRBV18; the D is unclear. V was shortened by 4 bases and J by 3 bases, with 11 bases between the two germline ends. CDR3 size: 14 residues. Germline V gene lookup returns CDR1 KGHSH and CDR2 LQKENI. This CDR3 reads CASSRGPATDTQYF. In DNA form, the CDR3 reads TGTGCCAGCTCACGAGGACCCGCGACAGATACGCAGTATTTT.

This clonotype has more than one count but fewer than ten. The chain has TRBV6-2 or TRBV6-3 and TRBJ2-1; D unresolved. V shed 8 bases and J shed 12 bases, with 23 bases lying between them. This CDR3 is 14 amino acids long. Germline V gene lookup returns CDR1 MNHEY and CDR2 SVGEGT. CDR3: CASARAQIVMGQFF. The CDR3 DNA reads TGTGCCAGCGCCCGGGCCCAGATTGTCATGGGGCAGTTCTTC.

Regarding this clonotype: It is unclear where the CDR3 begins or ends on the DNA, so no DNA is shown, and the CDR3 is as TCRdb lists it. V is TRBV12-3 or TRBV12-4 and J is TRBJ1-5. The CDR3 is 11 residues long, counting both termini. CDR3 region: CATSVSSPSIF.

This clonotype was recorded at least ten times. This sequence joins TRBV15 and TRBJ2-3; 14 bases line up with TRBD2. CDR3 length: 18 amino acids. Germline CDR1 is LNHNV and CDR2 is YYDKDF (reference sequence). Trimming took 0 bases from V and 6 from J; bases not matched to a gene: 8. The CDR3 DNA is TGTGCCACCAGCAGAGAGGGGGGACTAGCGGGAGCTATGGATACGCAGTATTTT. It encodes CATSREGGLAGAMDTQYF. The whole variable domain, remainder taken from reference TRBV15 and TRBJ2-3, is DAMVIQNPRYQVTQFGKPVTLSCSQTLNHNVMYWYQQKSSQAPKLLFHYYDKDFNNEADTPDNFQSRRPNTSFCFLDIRSPGLGDTAMYLCATSREGGLAGAMDTQYFGPGTRLTVL.

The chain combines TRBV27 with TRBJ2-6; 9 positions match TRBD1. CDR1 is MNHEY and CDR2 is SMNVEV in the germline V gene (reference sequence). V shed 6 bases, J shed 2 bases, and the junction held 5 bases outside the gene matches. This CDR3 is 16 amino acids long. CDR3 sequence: CASRRTGETGANVLTF. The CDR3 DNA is TGTGCCAGCAGACGGACAGGGGAAACTGGGGCCAACGTCCTGACTTTC.